Listed below are T cell receptor beta chains from one sample, sequenced in a study of OX40 agonist ivuxolimab in advanced cancers. Measured with immunoSEQ multiplex PCR; TCRdb has only the in-frame clones, and not every one. This sample yields about 19,000 clones, of which approximately 83% are seen a single time; around 4% belongs to the top ten. The sample was CD4+ or CD8+ T cells sorted from blood, taken in a trial of the OX40 agonist ivuxolimab. Receptors were obtained from an adult with an advanced solid tumor such as melanoma, head and neck, liver or kidney cancer. Each CDR3 is given with its conserved first and last residue. The D gene is left open where the match is weak. Clone size is given for some rows only: seen once, a few or many times, or a class if the clone is expanded.

clone_size d_call j_call v_call cdr3_aa cdr3_nt
NA NA TRBJ2-6 TRBV7-9 CASSWPYSGANVLTF TGTGCCAGCAGCTGGCCATACTCTGGGGCCAACGTCCTGACTTTC
NA NA TRBJ2-7 TRBV7-6 CASSRRLRPPYEQYF TGTGCCAGCAGCCGACGCCTTCGCCCTCCCTACGAGCAGTACTTC
NA TRBD2 TRBJ2-3 TRBV7-9 CASNSGRAADTQYF TGTGCCAGCAACTCGGGGAGGGCGGCAGATACGCAGTATTTT
few TRBD1 TRBJ1-2 TRBV6-5 CASSFGTGGGYTF TGTGCCAGCAGTTTCGGGACAGGGGGCGGCTACACCTTC
NA NA TRBJ2-5 TRBV7-9 CASGQQETQYF TGTGCCAGCGGACAGCAAGAGACCCAGTACTTC
NA TRBD1 TRBJ1-6 TRBV28 CASSLSQGNVSPLHF TGTGCCAGCAGTTTATCACAGGGGAATGTTTCACCCCTCCACTTT
NA NA TRBJ1-1 TRBV14 CASSQDYRVNTEAFF TGTGCCAGCAGCCAAGATTACAGGGTCAACACTGAAGCTTTCTTT
NA NA TRBJ1-1 TRBV30 CAWSRRGAGNTEAFF TGTGCCTGGAGTCGGCGGGGGGCGGGGAACACTGAAGCTTTCTTT
few TRBD1 TRBJ1-1 TRBV30 CAWTGQGNTEAFF TGTGCCTGGACCGGACAGGGGAACACTGAAGCTTTCTTT
NA TRBD1 TRBJ2-7 TRBV11-1 CASSSGTGSYEQYF TGTGCCAGCAGCTCCGGGACAGGCTCCTACGAGCAGTACTTC
NA TRBD1 TRBJ1-2 TRBV5-1 CASSLGQGDGYTF TGCGCCAGCAGCTTGGGGCAGGGGGACGGCTACACCTTC
NA NA TRBJ1-6 TRBV10-3 CAIGVDENSPLHF TGTGCCATCGGAGTTGACGAAAACTCACCCCTCCACTTT
NA NA TRBJ1-5 TRBV19 CASSDPNQPQHF TGTGCCAGTAGTGACCCAAATCAGCCCCAGCATTTT
NA NA TRBJ2-5 TRBV28 CASSLFYGPQETQYF TGTGCCAGCAGTTTATTTTACGGACCCCAAGAGACCCAGTACTTC
once NA TRBJ1-6 TRBV28 CASSLSGPSPLHF TGTGCCAGCAGTTTAAGCGGACCGTCACCCCTCCACTTT
NA NA TRBJ2-7 TRBV7-6 CASSEGWRGGKQRYEQYF TGTGCCAGCAGCGAAGGGTGGAGGGGGGGCAAGCAAAGGTACGAGCAGTACTTC
NA NA TRBJ2-4 TRBV2 CASIPGSAKNIQYF TGTGCCAGCATTCCCGGTTCAGCCAAAAACATTCAGTACTTC
NA TRBD2 TRBJ2-3 TRBV5-1 CASSFRLAGAPDTQYF TGCGCCAGCAGCTTCCGACTAGCGGGAGCCCCAGATACGCAGTATTTT
NA NA TRBJ1-1 TRBV11-2 CASSFDRTEAFF TGTGCCAGCAGTTTTGACCGCACTGAAGCTTTCTTT
NA NA TRBJ1-2 TRBV5-1 CASSSSSGGADGYTF TGCGCCAGCAGCTCCTCGTCTGGAGGGGCGGATGGCTACACCTTC
NA TRBD1 TRBJ2-2 TRBV18 CASSPTGTGGELFF TGTGCCAGCTCACCGACAGGGACAGGTGGGGAGCTGTTTTTT
NA TRBD1 TRBJ1-5 TRBV30 CAWRQQGNQPQHF TGTGCCTGGCGGCAACAGGGGAATCAGCCCCAGCATTTT
few TRBD2 TRBJ2-7 TRBV5-5 CASSLVSGNLEQYF TGTGCCAGCAGCTTGGTTAGCGGGAACCTCGAGCAGTACTTC
NA TRBD1 TRBJ2-7 TRBV19 CASSIPGGSGIEQYF TGTGCCAGTTCCATACCAGGGGGCTCGGGGATAGAGCAGTACTTC
NA NA TRBJ2-1 TRBV14 CASSPTGGRTYNEQFF TGTGCCAGCAGCCCCACGGGTGGCAGGACCTACAATGAGCAGTTCTTC
NA TRBD1 TRBJ1-1 TRBV6-5 CASSTIQGAEAFF TGTGCCAGCAGTACCATTCAGGGGGCTGAAGCTTTCTTT
NA TRBD2 TRBJ2-2 TRBV6-1 CAMSTAGTSSGELFF TGTGCCATGAGTACGGCCGGGACTAGCTCCGGGGAGCTGTTTTTT
NA NA TRBJ1-3 TRBV7-3 CASSLDVYGNTIYF TGTGCCAGCAGCTTAGATGTGTACGGAAACACCATATATTTT
once NA TRBJ2-5 TRBV20-1 CSAGYGETQYF TGCAGTGCCGGCTACGGGGAGACCCAGTACTTC
once TRBD2 TRBJ2-3 TRBV7-8 CASSLVPSGITDTQYF TGTGCCAGCAGCTTAGTCCCTAGCGGAATCACAGATACGCAGTATTTT
once NA TRBJ1-2 TRBV20-1 CSARGGGYTF TGCAGTGCTAGGGGTGGTGGCTACACCTTC
NA TRBD1 TRBJ1-5 TRBV18 CASSPDRDHQPQHF TGTGCCAGCTCTCCCGACAGGGACCATCAGCCCCAGCATTTT
NA NA TRBJ2-2 TRBV7-9 CASTRGGGDTGELFF TGTGCCAGCACCCGAGGGGGAGGGGACACCGGGGAGCTGTTTTTT